This T cell receptor (beta chain) was sequenced in a study of blood T cell repertoires in COVID-19. V lost 5 bases and J lost 0, with 14 bases in between. CDR1 is LNHDA and CDR2 is SQIVND in the germline V gene (reference sequence). The CDR3 has 15 amino acids. In the original analysis: Amplifying reference gene primers gave estimates of nucleated cell counts. Assay: immunoSEQ multiplex PCR; the TCRdb copy retains only in-frame clones and omits some. V, J and clone size derive from that table, while D and trimming were established from the DNA sequence. Counted here are 200,000 to 250,000 clones, approximately 86% occurring once; the ten biggest clones make up roughly 14%. In terms of age and location, participants ranged from roughly 18 to 90 years and lived in about 25 US areas. Assignments of participants to cohorts depended upon their own reported clinical history.

J is TRBJ2-7 and V is TRBV19; tentatively, D is TRBD1 (5 bases). Sample: PBMCs or T cells enriched from blood (not recorded which). The receptor was derived from a woman aged 50 to 65 with acute COVID-19. CDR3 nucleotide sequence: TGTGCCAGTAGTCATACAGGAGTTAGCTCCTACGAGCAGTACTTC. Protein sequence: CASSHTGVSSYEQYF.